This passage covers 27 T cell receptor beta chains from one sample sequenced in a study of T cells in Graves' hyperthyroidism and ophthalmopathy. RNA transcripts provided the source from which TCR beta CDR3 regions were amplified. First-round RT-PCR of the TCR CDR3 relied on the HTBI primer set. TCRdb ran MiXCR on the multiplex PCR reads and lists one entry per CDR3 protein. Of 450,000 to 600,000 distinct CDR3 sequences listed, nearly 20% are singletons. The specimen sequenced was blood. These receptor sequences come from a man aged 35 to 55 with Graves' ophthalmopathy.

This clonotype was counted a few times. The genes are TRBV28 and TRBJ2-1; a possible D gene is TRBD2 (6 bases). The germline V gene has CDR1 MDHEN and CDR2 SYDVKM. Deletions cut 3 bases from V and 8 bases from J, with 17 bases between. CDR3 size: 15 residues. DNA for the CDR3: TGTGCCAGCAGTTTTGGAGGGGCCCGAAGGGATGAGCAGTTCTTC. Protein sequence: CASSFGGARRDEQFF.

This clonotype was detected a few times. The chain combines TRBV20-1 with TRBJ1-1, with no clear D. V was trimmed by 1 base and J by 3 bases, leaving 6 bases between them. The CDR3 covers 12 residues. Germline V gene sequence: CDR1 DFQATT, CDR2 SNEGSKA (reference sequence). As DNA, the CDR3 is TGCAGTGCTAGAGCGGCAGACACTGAAGCTTTCTTT. Protein: CSARAADTEAFF.

Turning to this clonotype: A much larger clone differs from this one at a single base, so this may be a read error. This chain uses TRBV12-3 or TRBV12-4 with TRBJ2-1, with unresolved D. The CDR3 consists of 15 residues. Trimming removed 5 bases at V and 10 bases at J, with 21 bases between. The CDR3 nucleotides read TGTGCCAGCAGTCCCCTCCGGGTCTTTAAGGAGGAGCAGTTCTTC. It yields the protein CASSPLRVFKEEQFF.

This clonotype was seen a handful of times. The chain employs TRBV9 and TRBJ1-2; no clear D gene. The germline gives CDR1 SGDLS, CDR2 YYNGEE. The CDR3 loop spans 17 amino acids. The V and J ends lost 3 bases and 0 bases respectively, with 18 bases between them. The CDR3 here is CASSASPYSLTNYGYTF. The CDR3 DNA sequence: TGTGCCAGCAGCGCCTCCCCCTACAGTCTGACTAACTATGGCTACACCTTC.

This chain uses TRBV7-8 with TRBJ2-1, with unresolved D. V lost 4 bases, J lost 2 bases, and 15 bases lay in between. CDR1 SGHVS and CDR2 FQNEAQ come from the germline V gene. The CDR3 spans 16 residues. CDR3 coding DNA: TGTGCCAGCAGCTCACTCCGACTCACCGCCTACAATGAGCAGTTCTTC. Translating it yields CASSSLRLTAYNEQFF.

This clonotype has only a few counts. The rearrangement uses TRBV12-3 or TRBV12-4 and TRBJ1-2; no reliable D call. The CDR3 extends over 16 amino acids. Trimming cost V 1 base and J 1 base, with 13 bases left between them. The CDR3 nucleotides are TGTGCCAGCAGTTTAGGTCGTCGCATTCTTAACTATGGCTACACCTTC. It translates to CASSLGRRILNYGYTF.

This clonotype has more than one count but fewer than ten. V is TRBV19 and J is TRBJ1-2, with unresolved D. The V end was cut by 0 bases, the J end by 3 bases, with 2 bases between. Germline CDR1 and CDR2: LNHDA and SQIVND (reference sequence). The CDR3 contains 12 residues. The CDR3 nucleotides are TGTGCCAGTAGTATAGACTACTATGGCTACACCTTC. It translates to CASSIDYYGYTF.

The gene calls are TRBV19 and TRBJ2-1; unclear D gene. The CDR3 covers 16 residues. Germline V gives CDR1 LNHDA, CDR2 SQIVND (reference sequence). V lost 6 bases and J lost 7, with 22 bases in between. The CDR3 nucleotides are TGTGCCAGTAGGCCCCCAGGCGATCTTCGGAGAAATGAGCAGTTCTTC. It translates to CASRPPGDLRRNEQFF.

The rearrangement uses TRBV7-9 and TRBJ2-3; 8 nucleotides align to TRBD2. Trimming took 4 bases from V and 4 from J; bases not matched to a gene: 10. The CDR3 sequence is 16 residues long. Germline CDR1 is SEHNR and CDR2 is FQNEAQ (reference sequence). The CDR3 DNA follows: TGTGCCAGCAGCTCATCTCCCAGCGGGAGTCCAGATACGCAGTATTTT. Translation gives CASSSSPSGSPDTQYF. Drawing the rest from reference TRBV7-9 and TRBJ2-3, the complete variable domain is DTGVSQNPRHKITKRGQNVTFRCDPISEHNRLYWYRQTLGQGPEFLTYFQNEAQLEKSRLLSDRFSAERPKGSFSTLEIQRTEQGDSAMYLCASSSSPSGSPDTQYFGPGTRLTVL.

This clonotype was counted a single time. V usage is TRBV11-2 and J usage is TRBJ2-7; 9 bases align to TRBD1. The germline CDR1 and CDR2 sequences are SGHAT and FQNNGV. CDR3 length: 15 amino acids. The ends lost 6 bases at V and 2 bases at J; junction bases unmatched: 8. The CDR3 loop is CASRLGQGIPYEQYF. For the CDR3, the DNA is TGTGCCAGCAGGTTGGGACAGGGTATTCCCTACGAGCAGTACTTC.

CDR3 protein: CASNPTGHGQETQYF. In DNA, the CDR3 is TGCGCCAGCAACCCGACAGGGCATGGCCAAGAGACCCAGTACTTC. The V and J genes are TRBV5-1 and TRBJ2-5, with 7 nucleotides matching TRBD1. The length of the CDR3 is 15 residues. The V gene's germline CDR1 is SGHRS and CDR2 YFSETQ. With V trimmed by 6 bases and J by 1 base, 9 bases remained unmatched. The entire variable domain, with the rest obtained from reference TRBV5-1 and TRBJ2-5, is as follows: KAGVTQTPRYLIKTRGQQVTLSCSPISGHRSVSWYQQTPGQGLQFLFEYFSETQRNKGNFPGRFSGRQFSNSRSEMNVSTLELGDSALYLCASNPTGHGQETQYFGPGTRLLVL.

This clonotype was observed a few times. The genes are TRBV3-1 and TRBJ1-2, with TRBD1 as a possible D gene (5 bases). Germline lookup yields CDR1 LGHDT and CDR2 YNNKEL (reference sequence). CDR3 length equals 14 residues. Trimming removed 0 bases from V and 1 base from J, with 6 bases in between. This chain's CDR3 is CASSQDGGNYGYTF. In DNA, the CDR3 is TGTGCCAGCAGCCAAGATGGGGGTAACTATGGCTACACCTTC.

The V gene is TRBV7-6, the J gene TRBJ2-7; TRBD2 aligns across 12 bases. V trimming: 1 base; J trimming: 7 bases; junction bases outside the gene matches: 11. Germline V gene data show CDR1 as SGHVS and CDR2 as FNYEAQ. This CDR3 has 17 amino acids. CDR3 residues: CASSLEGSSGRAGEQYF. The DNA for the CDR3 is TGTGCCAGCAGCTTAGAAGGATCTAGCGGGAGGGCCGGGGAGCAGTACTTC. Variable domain in full (rest from reference TRBV7-6 and TRBJ2-7): GAGVSQSPRYKVTKRGQDVALRCDPISGHVSLYWYRQALGQGPEFLTYFNYEAQQDKSGLPNDRFSAERPEGSISTLTIQRTEQRDSAMYRCASSLEGSSGRAGEQYFGPGTRLTVT.

V is TRBV30 and J is TRBJ1-6; tentative D call: TRBD1 (5 bases). The CDR3 runs 14 residues. The V and J ends lost 1 base and 5 bases respectively, with 9 bases between them. CDR1 is GTSNPN and CDR2 is SVGIG in the germline V gene (reference sequence). CDR3 amino acids: CAWSAGHHNSPLHF. Written as DNA, the CDR3 is TGTGCCTGGAGTGCCGGACATCATAATTCACCCCTCCACTTT.

The chain carries TRBV28 and TRBJ1-6; 9 bases agree with TRBD1. The V gene's germline CDR1 is MDHEN and CDR2 SYDVKM. The ends lost 3 bases at V and 8 bases at J; junction bases unmatched: 5. The CDR3 sequence is 15 residues long. The chain's CDR3 is CASSFQQGAHSPLHF. As DNA, the CDR3 is TGTGCCAGCAGTTTCCAACAGGGGGCCCATTCACCCCTCCACTTT.

In its sample, this clonotype was seen a few times. The genes are TRBV18 and TRBJ1-4; D is ambiguous. The V end lost 4 bases, the J end lost 0 bases, and 9 bases lay between the germline ends. Germline values: CDR1 KGHSH, CDR2 LQKENI. The CDR3 runs 15 residues. In DNA form, the CDR3 reads TGTGCCAGCTCACGGACCGCTCCAACTAATGAAAAACTGTTTTTT. It is translated as CASSRTAPTNEKLFF. Looking up the rest from reference TRBV18 and TRBJ1-4 gives the full variable domain: NAGVMQNPRHLVRRRGQEARLRCSPMKGHSHVYWYRQLPEEGLKFMVYLQKENIIDESGMPKERFSAEFPKEGPSILRIQQVVRGDSAAYFCASSRTAPTNEKLFFGSGTQLSVL.

The chain employs TRBV4-1 and TRBJ1-5; no definite D call. Germline CDR1 is MGHRA and CDR2 is YSYEKL. CDR3 length: 18 amino acids. Trimming removed 3 bases at V and 0 bases at J, with 18 bases between. The CDR3 DNA is TGCGCCAGCAGCCACGGACGGATGGATGCTTATAGCAATCAGCCCCAGCATTTT. Its translation is CASSHGRMDAYSNQPQHF.

This clonotype was found a few times. The gene calls are TRBV7-2 and TRBJ1-2; 9 nucleotides align to TRBD1. V trimming: 2 bases; J trimming: 6 bases; junction bases outside the gene matches: 4. This CDR3 comprises 14 residues. CDR1 and CDR2 (germline): SGHTA, FQGNSA. The CDR3 here is CASSLTGGGDGYTF. The CDR3 DNA reads TGTGCCAGCAGCTTAACAGGGGGCGGTGATGGCTACACCTTC.

In this sample, this clonotype turned up a few times. V is TRBV11-2 and J is TRBJ2-5, with 11 bases aligning to TRBD2. The CDR3 has 16 residues. The J segment lost 0 bases and the V segment lost 4 bases, leaving 4 bases of the junction unmatched. In germline, CDR1 is SGHAT, CDR2 FQNNGV. CDR3 DNA: TGTGCCAGCAGCTACTTAGCGGGGGGGTACCAAGAGACCCAGTACTTC. It specifies CASSYLAGGYQETQYF.

The gene calls are TRBV20-1 and TRBJ2-1; unclear D gene. The CDR3 is 10 residues long. Germline-derived CDR1 and CDR2 are DFQATT and SNEGSKA (reference sequence). V shed 6 bases and J shed 7 bases, with 7 bases lying between them. In DNA, the CDR3 is TGCAGTGCGGCGTGGAATGAGCAGTTCTTC. This gives the protein CSAAWNEQFF.

This clonotype was seen ten or more times. The J gene is TRBJ2-7, the V gene TRBV18; 7 positions agree with TRBD1. Germline V gene lookup returns CDR1 KGHSH and CDR2 LQKENI. Losses at the gene ends were 0 bases for V and 7 bases for J; bases not matched to a gene: 9. The CDR3 loop spans 15 amino acids. The DNA for the CDR3 is TGTGCCAGCTCACCACCCTCTAGGGGGCTGTGGGAGCAGTACTTC. Amino acids: CASSPPSRGLWEQYF.

This clonotype was detected only a few times. J is TRBJ2-7 and V is TRBV15; possibly TRBD1 for D (6 bases). With 0 bases removed from V and 7 bases from J, the gap between germline ends came to 19 bases. CDR3 length equals 16 residues. The germline CDR1 and CDR2 sequences are LNHNV and YYDKDF (reference sequence). CDR3: CATSRDAQGGQGEQYF. The CDR3 DNA follows: TGTGCCACCAGCAGAGACGCCCAGGGCGGTCAGGGGGAGCAGTACTTC. Filled out from reference TRBV15 and TRBJ2-7, the complete variable domain reads DAMVIQNPRYQVTQFGKPVTLSCSQTLNHNVMYWYQQKSSQAPKLLFHYYDKDFNNEADTPDNFQSRRPNTSFCFLDIRSPGLGDTAMYLCATSRDAQGGQGEQYFGPGTRLTVT.

The V and J genes are TRBV20-1 and TRBJ1-5; D is perhaps TRBD1 (5 bases). V dropped 6 bases and J dropped 2 bases, with 8 bases sitting between them. Germline values: CDR1 DFQATT, CDR2 SNEGSKA (reference sequence). The CDR3 sequence is 12 residues long. CDR3 sequence reads: CSATTGNQPQHF. As DNA, the CDR3 is TGCAGTGCCACGACAGGCAATCAGCCCCAGCATTTT.

The gene calls are TRBV6-1 and TRBJ1-2; 9 bases are shared with TRBD1. Germline CDR1 is MNHNS and CDR2 is SASEGT. CDR3 length: 16 residues. The ends lost 4 bases at V and 5 bases at J; junction bases unmatched: 11. DNA for the CDR3: TGTGCCAGCAGTGTCCCGACAGGGGGAGTCCTATATGGCTACACCTTC. This translates into CASSVPTGGVLYGYTF.

This clonotype was counted a few times. V and J are TRBV30 and TRBJ1-2; the D is unclear. Trimming pared 3 bases from V and 7 bases from J, leaving 15 bases between. The germline CDR1 and CDR2 sequences are GTSNPN and SVGIG (reference sequence). CDR3 size: 13 residues. The CDR3 here is CAWSSSGSGGYTF. The CDR3 coding sequence is TGTGCCTGGAGCTCCTCGGGGAGCGGTGGCTACACCTTC.

There are a few counts of this clonotype. V gene TRBV3-1 combines with J gene TRBJ2-3; no clear D. CDR1 LGHDT and CDR2 YNNKEL come from the germline V gene (reference sequence). This CDR3 region has 15 residues. V lost 5 bases and J lost 1, with 13 bases in between. DNA for the CDR3: TGTGCCAGCAGCACAACGCTGGGCGGCACAGATACGCAGTATTTT. Residues: CASSTTLGGTDTQYF.

This clonotype has a count of ten or more. The V call is TRBV7-9, the J call TRBJ2-1; D could derive from TRBD1 or TRBD2 (6 bases each). The V and J ends lost 6 bases and 4 bases respectively, with 13 bases between them. The CDR3 contains 14 residues. CDR1 is SEHNR and CDR2 is FQNEAQ in the germline V gene (reference sequence). In nucleotides, the CDR3 is TGTGCCAGCAGAAGGGGGGACTCATACAATGAGCAGTTCTTC. Translated: CASRRGDSYNEQFF.